Included here is one TCR beta chain sequence, with context. The repertoire was sequenced with immunoSEQ multiplex PCR; TCRdb's copy has only in-frame clones and lacks some. The profile covers some 59,000 clones, with about 90% appearing a single time and roughly 5% taken by the ten largest. These data come from a study of OX40 agonist ivuxolimab in advanced cancers. The CDR3 spans 16 residues. The germline CDR1 and CDR2 sequences are LNHDA and SQIVND (reference sequence). V lost 5 bases and J lost 5, with 20 bases in between. The clonotype originates from an adult with an advanced solid tumor such as melanoma, head and neck, liver or kidney cancer. The rearrangement uses TRBV19 and TRBJ2-3; D is possibly TRBD1 (5 bases). The source material was CD4+ or CD8+ T cells sorted from blood, sampled in a trial of the OX40 agonist ivuxolimab. This CDR3 reads CASSQALSTRGDTQYF. The CDR3 nucleotides read TGTGCCAGTAGTCAGGCGCTCAGTACAAGGGGAGATACGCAGTATTTT.